This TCR beta chain was sequenced during a study of identical twins. Notes on the study in general: Out-of-frame beta chain sequences displayed weaker excess sharing between twins. Compared with unrelated sharing, twin-shared out-of-frame alpha sequences had more low-probability sequences.

Each CDR3 protein is one row after TCRdb ran MiXCR on the 5' RACE reads. The table shows 200,000 to 250,000 distinct CDR3 sequences, with 11% to 15% occurring only once. The CDR3 covers 14 residues. After removal of 7 bases from V and 8 bases from J, the junction contained 8 bases not matched to a gene. Per the germline V gene, CDR1 is ENHRY and CDR2 is SYGVKD. This clonotype appeared a few times. The target antigen is unknown. The clonotype comes from a woman between 18 and 29 years old in good health. The sequenced sample consisted of memory (CD45RO+) T cells sorted from blood. The chain joins TRBV10-3 to TRBJ2-1; 10 bases map to TRBD1. The DNA for the CDR3 is TGTGCCATCAAGGGGACAGGGGAGAAGGATGAGCAGTTCTTC. This gives the protein CAIKGTGEKDEQFF.